This T cell receptor beta chain emerged from a study of cytomegalovirus exposure and HLA in healthy donors. Study-wide findings and caveats: A few of the chains that were CMV-associated were confirmed in vitro to be specific for CMV antigens.

It was with 60 Vbeta and 13 Jbeta primers that the PCR ran. Some clones are missing from TCRdb's copy, which holds only in-frame ones; the method was immunoSEQ multiplex PCR. The sample consists of 110,000 to 150,000 clones, around 73% of them appearing once. This CDR3 is 15 amino acids long. V shed 4 bases, J shed 3 bases, and the junction held 7 bases outside the gene matches. From germline, CDR1 is SGHNT and CDR2 YYREEE (reference sequence). On this clone: Its antigen is unknown.

The V gene is TRBV5-4, the J gene TRBJ2-5, with 9 bases that match TRBD2. The sequence came from a female donor in good health and CMV-seronegative. The specimen was PBMCs. In nucleotides, the CDR3 is TGTGCCAGCAGCCCGTGGACTAGCGCCAAAGAGACCCAGTACTTC. Its translation is CASSPWTSAKETQYF.